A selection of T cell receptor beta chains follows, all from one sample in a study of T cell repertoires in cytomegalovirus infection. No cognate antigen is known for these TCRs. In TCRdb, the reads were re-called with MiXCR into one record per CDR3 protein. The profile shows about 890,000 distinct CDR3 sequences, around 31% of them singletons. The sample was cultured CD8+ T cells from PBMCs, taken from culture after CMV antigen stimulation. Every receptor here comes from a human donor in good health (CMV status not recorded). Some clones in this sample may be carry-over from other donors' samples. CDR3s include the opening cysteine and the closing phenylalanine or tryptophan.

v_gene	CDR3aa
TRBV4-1	CASSQDFQGQAYGYTF
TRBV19	CATRRWPMNTEAFF
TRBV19	CASTGSAYSNQPQHF
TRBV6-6	CASRTGGMTEAFF
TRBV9	CASGTDGTGELFF
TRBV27	CASSPLGGSFANTGELFF
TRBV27	CACSPLVGGQGYNSPLHF
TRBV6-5	CASSPQVYTEAFF
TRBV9	CASSVETGRVGELFF
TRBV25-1	CASSVSQVQETQYF
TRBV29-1	CSAARRGAGQETQYF
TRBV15	CATSRDTTSVEYF
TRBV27	CASSLGQFHTEAFF
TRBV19	CASSMGSTEAFF
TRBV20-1	CSAPPTPLAKNIQYF
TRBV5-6	CASSFVGVSYNEQFF
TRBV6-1	CASSEKERGREYYGYTF
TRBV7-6	CASSLRGGPDTQYF
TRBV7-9	CASTDVGGLNTEAFF
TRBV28	CASSPNDRGRSTDTQYF
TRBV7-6	CASSLDENTEAFF
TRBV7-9	CASSSGLADHNTGELFF
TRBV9	CASSVVTETAYTEAFF
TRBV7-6	CASSFVAHLGEETQYF
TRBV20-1	CSASDRGPNQPQHF